This T cell receptor beta chain was profiled in a study of blood T cell repertoires in COVID-19. Background on the study: From the United States, Italy and Spain came samples of acute and convalescent COVID-19.

V trimming: 4 bases; J trimming: 1 base; junction bases outside the gene matches: 5. The V gene's germline CDR1 is SGHTA and CDR2 FQGNSA. This CDR3 contains 15 residues. Profiling relied on immunoSEQ multiplex PCR, and the TCRdb table lists in-frame clones only, not all of them. Of fewer than 150,000 clones in the sample, roughly 86% were seen once. The clonotype comes from a man in his forties or fifties with active or convalescent COVID-19. Material for sequencing was peripheral blood. The V and J genes are TRBV7-2 and TRBJ2-3, with TRBD1 matching over 7 bases. The CDR3 nucleotides are TGTGCCAGCAGCTGGACAGGAATACGCACAGATACGCAGTATTTT. Translation gives CASSWTGIRTDTQYF.